This T cell receptor (beta chain) was sequenced in a study of glioma-infiltrating T cells. Study conclusions and caveats: Tissue and blood shared very few CDR3 sequences. Tissue-blood divergence was below expectation in non-neoplastic patients, above in gliomas.

The iRepertoire nested amplicon-rescue multiplex PCR amplified TCR alpha and beta CDR3s from RNA. Input was roughly 100-450 ng of tissue mRNA or PBMC total RNA. Via MiXCR, TCRdb re-called the multiplex PCR reads, giving one row per CDR3 protein. The table lists more than 110,000 distinct CDR3 sequences, 35% to 50% of them singletons, with about a fifth in the top ten. CDR3 length: 12 amino acids. Trimming took off 2 bases at V and 8 bases at J, with 11 bases between the two ends. CDR1 and CDR2 (germline): SQVTM, ANQGSEA. Of note for this clonotype: The antigen is not known.

The chain couples TRBV29-1 to TRBJ2-3, with D tentatively TRBD2 (6 bases). The TCR originated in a human donor with low-grade glioma or glioblastoma, undergoing nonglioma brain surgery, or in good health (not recorded which). The sequencing sample was made of glioma tissue, nonneoplastic brain tissue, or PBMCs (not recorded which). CDR3 nucleotides: TGCAGCGTTGAAATGATGGGAGGTACGCAGTATTTT. This translates into CSVEMMGGTQYF.